These 10 T cell receptor beta chains share one sample of origin, sequenced in a study of CD8 T cells in Susac syndrome. Reverse transcription of roughly 0.5 to 1 ug RNA used random hexamers. Via MiXCR, TCRdb re-called the immunoSEQ multiplex PCR reads, giving one row per CDR3 protein. Of about 110,000 distinct CDR3 sequences listed, roughly 96% are singletons. The sample taken for sequencing was CD4+ T cells from PBMCs. The receptors shown here come from a human donor in good health.

This sequence joins TRBV7-2 and TRBJ2-2; 11 bases align to TRBD2. After removal of 5 bases from V and 6 bases from J, the junction contained 2 bases not matched to a gene. The CDR3 length is 14 residues. Germline V gene lookup returns CDR1 SGHTA and CDR2 FQGNSA. The DNA for the CDR3 is TGTGCCAGCAGCGGGGGACTAGCGGCCGGGGAGCTGTTTTTT. Its protein product is CASSGGLAAGELFF.

The rearrangement uses TRBV19 and TRBJ2-7; 10 positions match TRBD1. CDR1 and CDR2 from the germline V gene are LNHDA and SQIVND (reference sequence). The CDR3 has 15 residues. V gave up 5 bases and J gave up 4 bases; unmatched junction bases: 8. The CDR3 bases are TGTGCCAGTAGTCCTCCGGACAGGGGGACGTACGAGCAGTACTTC. Amino acid sequence: CASSPPDRGTYEQYF.

This clonotype was recorded only once. V gene TRBV9 combines with J gene TRBJ1-1, with TRBD1 as a possible D gene (5 bases). The CDR3 loop spans 14 amino acids. CDR1 SGDLS and CDR2 YYNGEE come from the germline V gene. Trimming left V 1 base short and J 3 bases short, with 10 bases between. Written as DNA, the CDR3 is TGTGCCAGCAGCGTAAAGGGGCCTGACACTGAAGCTTTCTTT. Residues: CASSVKGPDTEAFF.

This rearrangement joins TRBV27 to TRBJ1-5; weak D call: TRBD1 (6 bases). The V and J ends lost 4 bases and 4 bases respectively, with 11 bases between them. The germline V gene has CDR1 MNHEY and CDR2 SMNVEV (reference sequence). The CDR3 contains 14 residues. Here the CDR3 reads CASSSQGRNQPQHF. In DNA, the CDR3 is TGTGCCAGCAGTTCCCAGGGGAGGAATCAGCCCCAGCATTTT.

V and J are TRBV29-1 and TRBJ1-2, with unresolved D. Germline lookup yields CDR1 SQVTM and CDR2 ANQGSEA. V lost 3 bases, J lost 3 bases, and 5 bases lay in between. The length of the CDR3 is 11 residues. This CDR3 reads CSVDEYYGYTF. CDR3 in DNA: TGCAGCGTTGATGAGTACTATGGCTACACCTTC.

The gene calls are TRBV3-1 and TRBJ1-1, with unresolved D. This CDR3 contains 15 residues. Germline CDR1 is LGHDT and CDR2 is YNNKEL (reference sequence). The V and J ends lost 1 base and 1 base respectively, with 10 bases between them. As DNA, the CDR3 is TGTGCCAGCAGCCAAGGAAGGGAAGCGAACACTGAAGCTTTCTTT. This gives the protein CASSQGREANTEAFF.

The rearrangement joins TRBV5-1 to TRBJ1-6, with a possible D match to TRBD1 (5 bases). Between the trimmed V and J ends, which lost 4 bases and 9 bases, there was a span of 20 bases. CDR1 is SGHRS and CDR2 is YFSETQ in the germline V gene. There are 16 residues in the CDR3. CDR3 nucleotide sequence: TGCGCCAGCAGCGCTGGCATTTCAGGGCAAGGTTCACCCCTCCACTTT. Residues: CASSAGISGQGSPLHF.

This chain joins TRBV29-1 and TRBJ2-3; D unresolved. Germline lookup yields CDR1 SQVTM and CDR2 ANQGSEA. The ends were cut back, 1 base at V and 2 bases at J, with 10 bases in the middle. The CDR3 loop spans 14 amino acids. CDR3 nucleotides: TGCAGCGTTGAAGGGAACTCTTACACAGATACGCAGTATTTT. Amino acid sequence: CSVEGNSYTDTQYF.

This chain uses TRBV20-1 with TRBJ2-7; tentatively, D is TRBD2 (6 bases). Germline V gene lookup returns CDR1 DFQATT and CDR2 SNEGSKA (reference sequence). The CDR3 has 14 amino acids. This chain's CDR3 is CSMIQHTTRNEQYF. CDR3 bases: TGCAGCATGATACAGCACACGACTAGAAACGAGCAGTACTTC.

The rearrangement uses TRBV5-6 and TRBJ2-2; 10 positions agree with TRBD1. J lost 5 bases, V lost 4 bases, and 5 bases had no gene match. The CDR3 extends over 15 amino acids. The germline gives CDR1 SGHDT, CDR2 YYEEEE. CDR3 protein: CASSRDRGVTGELFF. In DNA, the CDR3 is TGTGCCAGCAGCCGGGACAGGGGAGTTACCGGGGAGCTGTTTTTT.